This T cell receptor (beta chain) originates from a study of blood T cells in healthy people across ages. All donors came from Russia, were Caucasian and healthy, and spanned ages about 6 to 95. The draw of peripheral blood yielded about 10 milliliters from each donor. Through a sample-barcoded 5' primer and a J-beta primer mix, a second PCR was run for roughly 6 to 11 cycles. TCRdb ran MiXCR on the 5' RACE reads and lists one entry per CDR3 protein. The sample carries around 1.7 million distinct CDR3 sequences, under 30% recorded once. General study findings and limits: Older age went with lower TCR beta diversity per million T cells, in a roughly linear way.

This clonotype was found many times. Its target is unknown. Sequencing used blood. This receptor was obtained from a woman aged 25 to 39 in good health.

The CDR3 nucleotides are TGTGCCAGCAGCCATACTAGCGGGGGGGAAGAGACCCAGTACTTC. Its protein product is CASSHTSGGEETQYF. This chain connects TRBV4-2 to TRBJ2-5, with TRBD2 matching over 13 bases. Trimming cost V 3 bases and J 3 bases; bases outside gene matches: 1. The CDR3 spans 15 residues. Germline CDR1 LGHNA, CDR2 YNFKEQ.